This TCR beta chain comes out of a study of cytomegalovirus exposure and HLA in healthy donors (TCRdb year 2017). For the wider study: According to an earlier analysis of 587 of the donors, about 179 million T cells yielded 95 million to 140 million unique TCR beta sequences and about 280 Gb of sequence data. An early release covering roughly 640 HLA-typed donors comprised approximately 290 gigabases of sequencing data and tens of millions of unique TCR sequences. The genetic ancestry cluster associated with self-reported Caucasian donors included over 65% of the roughly 410 genotyped donors. The study aimed to test whether cataloging public T cell receptors could reveal signatures of past pathogen exposure. Using immunosequencing, the study profiled T cell repertoires from 550 to 750 subjects and related those repertoires to cytomegalovirus serostatus. Besides the first cohort of 666 subjects, a separate validation cohort made up of over a hundred different subjects was used. High-throughput TCR immunosequencing, statistical association of individual TCRs with disease status, and machine learning were combined to predict cytomegalovirus infection status. To study patterns of TCR occurrence, a later analysis re-analyzed previously published TCR beta repertoires from 666 donors and added high-resolution HLA genotyping. Rather than drawing on any new phenotypic data, the later analysis identified candidate immune exposures from TCR beta sequences and the way those sequences occurred across donors. In an earlier analysis of more than 550 of the donors, high-throughput TCR beta sequencing was used to judge whether each TCR beta V gene segment behaved as functional or pseudogenic. Donor age, sex, ethnicity and CMV serostatus were collected together with the repertoire data. In a later genetic analysis, genome-wide SNP genotypes for about three fifths of the 666 donors were used, and that subset was treated as a discovery cohort. Every repertoire in the discovery cohort had been generated on one and the same sequencing platform. HLA typing covered class I and class II loci at four-digit resolution. The number of donors typed differed by locus, with about 629-640 for A, B, C, DRB1 and DQB1, more than 500 for DQA1, 600 to 610 for DPA1, and roughly 450 for DPB1. Four to six DR-DQ haplotypes were handled as single units for association and clustering because linkage in the cohort was strong. On average, over 200,000 unique TCR beta nucleotide sequences were sequenced per donor among several hundred genotyped donors of the cohort, with about 19% of those sequences being non-productive. What the study reported, not specific to this receptor: It was suggested by the authors that the approach could potentially be generalized to other disease states and immunological phenotypes. Correlated functional status among segregating V segments might be attributable to linkage disequilibrium, but an unknown experimental factor could not be ruled out. Most TCR sequences were observed very rarely across donors, whereas some public TCRs were present in many individuals. In both the original and validation cohorts, the classifier was reported to diagnose cytomegalovirus status with high specificity and sensitivity. The sequencing pipeline was judged likely to have produced a cluster of highly shared sequence variants as a technical artifact. This cohort had only TCR beta chains sequenced, and the lack of alpha or paired-chain data limited which features could be detected. In a later analysis, TCR association rates were found to vary across HLA loci, with the most associated TCRs seen for DRB1 alleles and the fewest for HLA-C alleles. In an earlier analysis of about 600 of the donors, most TCR beta V segments appeared in productive rearrangements about 90% or about 30% of the time, broadly matching IMGT annotations. Roughly 17 rarely observed V segments, including chromosome 9 orphons, were excluded from the earlier analysis of several hundred of the donors because counts were too low. According to a later analysis, most CMV-associated TCR beta chains appeared to be HLA-restricted, and the HLA associations seemed to be driven largely by CMV exposure. A few of the identified cytomegalovirus-associated TCR beta chains were confirmed in vitro to be specific for cytomegalovirus antigens. A further reported finding was that TCR beta sequences accurately predicted the HLA-A and HLA-B alleles for most subjects in the first cohort. The only immune exposure information available for the cohort was CMV serostatus. Because HLA typing was missing for some donors at each locus, association tests included only the typed subset. A total of 150 or so TCR beta chains were listed by the study as associated with cytomegalovirus. Some IMGT-functional V segments, including TRBV6-2 and TRBV6-3, could not be distinguished by the 87-base-pair reads and were therefore excluded. Compared with equally common non-associated chains, HLA-associated TCR beta chains in a later analysis were more clonally expanded and had lower generation probabilities. According to a later analysis, parvovirus B19, influenza, CMV and Epstein-Barr virus appeared linked to several top co-occurrence clusters. Assigning TCR associations to individual alleles was difficult when HLA alleles, especially DR and DQ, strongly co-occurred. A later genetic analysis reported fewer N-insertions in productive TCRs among donors in an Asian-associated ancestry cluster than the 666-donor mean. Specific HLA alleles were associated with around 18,000 TCR beta sequences at a false discovery rate of 0.05 in a later analysis. An association between a missense DCLRE1C variant and V-gene and J-gene trimming of TCR beta chains was found in a later genetic analysis and replicated in an independent cohort. Roughly uniform sequencing depth across donors was assumed in presence/absence analyses, although this assumption may not hold.

In total, around 600 healthy bone marrow donors made up the cohort. At the time of sampling, every cohort member was nominally healthy, though immune exposures that went unrecorded were likely present. The donor was CMV seropositive and was included in the group of 289 seropositive cohort members. A peripheral blood sample was collected from each donor, and TCR beta sequencing was performed on peripheral blood mononuclear cells. The Qiagen DNeasy Blood Extraction Kit was used to extract genomic DNA from the blood cell samples. This clone was detected a few times. Its antigen target is currently unknown. Base qualities are missing; no much larger clone stands one base away. Receptor amplification or capture employed the immunoSEQ multiplex PCR assay. For the multiplex PCR, a mixture combining 60 forward primers for TCR Vbeta segments and 13 reverse primers for TCR Jbeta segments was used. The CDR3 region of rearranged TCR beta genes was amplified from genomic DNA by a multiplex PCR assay. The Illumina HiSeq System was used to sequence the amplified TCR beta libraries as 87-base-pair reads. The source study handled its data this way. Across the 500 to 850 repertoires, a later analysis counted some 81 million unique TCR beta chains, roughly 11 million of which were shared by at least two donors. To remove PCR and sequencing errors, raw reads were error-corrected and collapsed into unique sequences using a nearest-neighbor algorithm that merged closely related sequences. CDR3 sequences were aligned to IMGT reference sequences to assign V, D and J gene segments. For a sequence to be retained, a match of at least six nucleotides was required to both a V gene segment and a J gene segment. A rearrangement was called productive if the CDR3 had no stop codons and remained in frame with V and J, and every other rearrangement was called non-productive. Following IMGT convention, CDR3 was defined as the stretch from the second conserved V-encoded cysteine to the conserved J-encoded phenylalanine. Sequences without an unambiguous match to a single V gene segment were excluded from the earlier analysis of 450 to 650 of the donors. In an earlier analysis of 450 to 750 of the donors, a V segment was called functional when productive rearrangements were above 56.7%, and segregating when the standard deviation between donors exceeded 5%. A statistical classification framework was developed to diagnose cytomegalovirus status using the catalog of TCR beta chain sequences. In a later analysis, V and J genes were assigned by comparing TCR nucleotide sequences against IMGT/GENE-DB human TR gene sequences. In a later analysis, CDR3 sequences and most-parsimonious VDJ recombination scenarios were assigned using the TCRdist pipeline. A later analysis defined each TCR beta chain by its CDR3 amino acid sequence plus V-gene family, and excluded reads lacking a unique V-gene family. As a way to deal with suspected cross-contamination and a sequencing artifact, a later analysis dropped more than 500 nucleotide sequences that were highly shared and had low generation probability. A later analysis calculated a clonal expansion index for each public chain from normalized within-repertoire ranks of inferred template counts. In a later analysis, generation probabilities were computed using a VDJ recombination model fitted to out-of-frame rearrangements, and the results were checked against IGoR. In a later analysis, TCR-TCR, TCR-HLA and TCR-CMV co-occurrence was scored with hypergeometric tests, and a repertoire-size bias correction was applied to TCR pairs. To estimate false discovery rates, a later analysis permuted the HLA or CMV assignments 20 times. A later analysis grouped co-occurring TCRs with DBSCAN, adding TCRdist sequence similarity when clustering within HLA-allele-positive subsets. Repertoires with fewer than 30,000 or more than 120,000 public chains were left out of co-occurrence clustering, as were about five repertoires with anomalous nucleotide sharing. This immuneACCESS table, as held by TCRdb, lists in-frame sequences with V and J called but not all clones. Of the missing ones, under half trace to an unresolved V gene in checked studies; the others have no known cause. V and J calls and clone size follow that table, whereas D and trimming were derived from the DNA. The sample table contains 150,000 or so clones; only one count was recorded for roughly three quarters of them. The ten largest make up around 4.6% of the sample.

For CDR1 and CDR2, the germline V gene lists MDHEN and SYDVKM. Including the terminal cysteine and phenylalanine, the CDR3 comprises 15 residues. Just the 45-base CDR3 DNA is kept, in frame starting at base 1. V lost 3 bases and J lost 6 bases, and the count of bases not matched to a germline gene is 7. Sequenced sample: PBMCs. The V gene is TRBV28 and the J gene is TRBJ2-3; TRBD1 aligns with 9 central bases. The source is a man aged 18-30 years in good health and CMV-seropositive. CDR3 reads: CASSFVGTGFDTQYF. The nucleotide sequence reads as follows: TGTGCCAGCAGTTTTGTAGGGACAGGGTTCGATACGCAGTATTTT. This CDR3, with the reference TRBV28 and TRBJ2-3 proteins standing in past its ends, gives the full variable domain DVKVTQSSRYLVKRTGEKVFLECVQDMDHENMFWYRQDPGLGLRLIYFSYDVKMKEKGDIPEGYSVSREKKERFSLILESASTNQTSMYLCASSFVGTGFDTQYFGPGTRLTVL.